The clone carrying this T cell receptor (beta chain) was seen repeatedly, ten times or more. Antigen: not known. The data derive from a study of regulatory T cells in long-lasting Graves disease. iRepertoire HTBI primers and Arm-PCR of CDR3 regions built TCR beta libraries. TCRdb independently ran MiXCR on the multiplex PCR reads; one entry per CDR3 protein. This table has around 500,000 distinct CDR3 sequences, 12% appearing once. Study-wide results and caveats: Clonotypes that were public and shared totalled fewer than 3,500 in persistent patients versus around 1,000 in new patients.

Described time point: newly diagnosed GD, antithyroid drugs for less than 3 months. Making the TCR library involved RNA that had been extracted from PBMCs. These sequences were also reported in another study, on T cells in Graves' hyperthyroidism and ophthalmopathy.

The source is a young woman with Graves disease. The material sequenced was peripheral blood mononuclear cells (PBMCs), taken at new diagnosis, from a patient treated with antithyroid drugs.

The CDR3: CASSAGLAGPNTGELFF. DNA of the CDR3: TGTGCCAGCAGCGCGGGACTAGCGGGACCTAACACCGGGGAGCTGTTTTTT. The chain couples TRBV9 to TRBJ2-2; TRBD2 aligns across 13 bases. CDR3 size: 17 residues. V shed 3 bases, J shed 2 bases, and the junction held 4 bases outside the gene matches. Looked up from germline, CDR1 is SGDLS and CDR2 is YYNGEE. The full variable domain, rest sourced from reference TRBV9 and TRBJ2-2, is DSGVTQTPKHLITATGQRVTLRCSPRSGDLSVYWYQQSLDQGLQFLIQYYNGEERAKGNILERFSAQQFPDLHSELNLSSLELGDSALYFCASSAGLAGPNTGELFFGEGSRLTVL.